The source of this T cell receptor (beta chain) is a study of T cell responses to AZD1222 COVID-19 vaccine. Using immunoSEQ multiplex PCR, the repertoire was profiled, and TCRdb retains in-frame clones only, with some absent. The profile shows 110,000 or so clones, around 89% of them singletons. Germline V CDR1 and CDR2: MNHEY, SMNVEV (reference sequence). This CDR3 contains 15 residues. The germline V and J ends were trimmed by 6 bases and 0 bases, with 12 bases remaining between them. This chain uses TRBV27 with TRBJ2-1, with D perhaps TRBD1 (6 bases). The TCR originated in an adult in good health. The sample consisted of peripheral blood, taken on day 0 of AZD1222 vaccination. CDR3 loop: CASRVRGNSYNEQFF. CDR3 DNA: TGTGCCAGCAGAGTCAGGGGTAACTCCTACAATGAGCAGTTCTTC.